These T cell receptor beta chains were read from a single sample in a study of shared clonotypes between healthy human individuals. The method was immunoSEQ multiplex PCR; TCRdb's version includes in-frame clones alone and lacks a portion of them. Altogether some 2 million clones are present, roughly 95% being singletons, with the ten largest covering approximately 1%. The sequenced sample consisted of naive CD8+ T cells sorted from blood. Receptors originate from a man aged 18 to 35 in good health. The CDR3 runs from the conserved cysteine through the conserved F or W. Fields, in order: J gene, V gene, D gene, clone size, CDR3 protein, CDR3 DNA. A D gene is named only where the DNA matches it firmly. Clone size is shown for a subset of rows, as once, few, many or a class of expanded clone.

TRBJ1-6 | TRBV11-2 | - | - | CASSLVGRAPNSPLHF | TGTGCCAGCAGCTTAGTCGGCAGGGCGCCTAATTCACCCCTCCACTTT
TRBJ1-5 | TRBV19 | TRBD1 | - | CASRTGVNQPQHF | TGTGCCAGCAGGACAGGGGTCAATCAGCCCCAGCATTTT
TRBJ2-5 | TRBV7-9 | TRBD1 | - | CASSLYANGQGYF | TGTGCCAGCAGCTTATACGCCAACGGACAGGGGTACTTC
TRBJ2-5 | TRBV27 | TRBD2 | - | CASSPNARLAGERQETQYF | TGTGCCAGCAGTCCGAACGCAAGACTAGCGGGAGAGCGCCAAGAGACCCAGTACTTC
TRBJ1-1 | TRBV4-1 | - | once | CASSQVTGGREAFF | TGCGCCAGCAGCCAAGTGACAGGTGGTCGGGAAGCTTTCTTT
TRBJ1-5 | TRBV28 | - | - | CASSLDPEMGQPQHF | TGTGCCAGCAGTTTAGATCCCGAGATGGGACAGCCCCAGCATTTT
TRBJ2-1 | TRBV11-2 | - | - | CASSLIGGSSYNEQFF | TGTGCCAGCAGCTTAATTGGAGGGAGTTCCTACAATGAGCAGTTCTTC
TRBJ2-7 | TRBV10-2 | - | once | CASSEGRHYEQYF | TGCGCCAGCAGTGAAGGCAGACACTACGAGCAGTACTTC
TRBJ1-1 | TRBV7-6 | - | - | CASSFGMNTEAFF | TGTGCCAGCAGCTTTGGGATGAACACTGAAGCTTTCTTT
TRBJ1-5 | TRBV2 | - | - | CASSEGSNQPQHF | TGTGCCAGCAGTGAAGGCAGCAATCAGCCCCAGCATTTT
TRBJ2-3 | TRBV27 | TRBD2 | - | CASSPRLAGAAGTDTQYF | TGTGCCAGCAGTCCCCGACTAGCGGGGGCTGCGGGAACAGATACGCAGTATTTT
TRBJ1-1 | TRBV27 | - | - | CASSLQGSNTEAFF | TGTGCCAGCAGTTTACAGGGGTCGAACACTGAAGCTTTCTTT
TRBJ1-4 | TRBV7-2 | - | once | CASSHLVSTDEKLFF | TGTGCCAGCAGCCACCTGGTGTCCACGGATGAAAAACTGTTTTTT
TRBJ1-5 | TRBV9 | TRBD1 | few | CASSEEGQANQPQHF | TGTGCCAGCAGCGAGGAGGGACAGGCGAATCAGCCCCAGCATTTT
TRBJ1-2 | TRBV7-2 | - | - | CASSLALDLDLGYGYTF | TGTGCCAGCAGCTTAGCCTTGGACCTGGACCTCGGCTATGGCTACACCTTC
TRBJ2-1 | TRBV7-8 | - | - | CASSLEFFGSDREGYNEQFF | TGTGCCAGCAGCTTAGAATTTTTTGGATCGGACAGGGAGGGCTACAATGAGCAGTTCTTC
TRBJ2-7 | TRBV30 | TRBD2 | - | CAWSVLAGNEQYF | TGTGCCTGGAGTGTACTAGCGGGAAACGAGCAGTACTTC
TRBJ2-1 | TRBV28 | TRBD2 | - | CASSLETSLQFF | TGTGCCAGCAGTTTAGAGACTAGCCTGCAGTTCTTC
TRBJ2-1 | TRBV6-5 | - | - | CASSYGGYYNEQFF | TGTGCCAGCAGTTACGGAGGATACTACAATGAGCAGTTCTTC
TRBJ2-1 | TRBV9 | TRBD2 | - | CASSVEGTSVHNEQFF | TGTGCCAGCAGCGTAGAAGGGACTAGCGTACACAATGAGCAGTTCTTC
TRBJ1-1 | TRBV4-1 | TRBD1 | - | CASSTRQGGTEAFF | TGCGCCAGCAGCACACGACAGGGAGGGACTGAAGCTTTCTTT
TRBJ2-3 | TRBV6-5 | - | - | CASSYSRGSTDTQYF | TGTGCCAGCAGTTACTCGAGGGGCAGCACAGATACGCAGTATTTT
TRBJ2-7 | TRBV6-1 | TRBD2 | - | CASSELGLALGSYEQYF | TGTGCCAGCAGTGAACTGGGACTAGCATTAGGCTCCTACGAGCAGTACTTC
TRBJ2-7 | TRBV27 | TRBD2 | once | CASSGRTGGREQYF | TGTGCCAGCAGTGGAAGGACGGGGGGTCGCGAGCAGTACTTC
TRBJ2-7 | TRBV4-3 | TRBD2 | - | CASSQEAGGPSYEQYF | TGCGCCAGCAGCCAAGAGGCGGGAGGCCCCTCCTACGAGCAGTACTTC
TRBJ2-7 | TRBV6-6 | - | - | CASSPSGVGSYEQYF | TGTGCCAGCAGCCCCTCAGGGGTCGGATCCTACGAGCAGTACTTC
TRBJ2-1 | TRBV5-8 | - | - | CASSAYNEQFF | TGTGCCAGCAGCGCTTACAATGAGCAGTTCTTC
TRBJ2-3 | TRBV30 | TRBD2 | - | CAWSVSGGGDTQYF | TGTGCCTGGAGTGTATCGGGGGGTGGGGATACGCAGTATTTT
TRBJ1-2 | TRBV7-9 | - | - | CASSPPFRGEGYGYTF | TGTGCCAGCAGCCCCCCCTTTCGAGGGGAAGGCTATGGCTACACCTTC
TRBJ1-2 | TRBV9 | TRBD1 | - | CASSGTGVYGYTF | TGTGCCAGCAGCGGGACAGGAGTCTATGGCTACACCTTC
TRBJ2-7 | TRBV11-3 | - | once | CASSLVQDTYEQYF | TGTGCCAGCAGCTTAGTACAGGACACGTACGAGCAGTACTTC
TRBJ1-5 | TRBV27 | TRBD1 | - | CASSLSRGQHNQPQHF | TGTGCCAGCAGTTTATCGAGGGGACAGCACAATCAGCCCCAGCATTTT
TRBJ1-3 | TRBV30 | - | few | CAWNRVGNTIYF | TGTGCCTGGAACAGGGTTGGAAACACCATATATTTT
TRBJ2-1 | TRBV27 | - | - | CASSLLGSGGGDEQFF | TGTGCCAGCAGTTTATTGGGTAGCGGAGGGGGGGATGAGCAGTTCTTC
TRBJ1-6 | TRBV6-5 | - | - | CASSSIGDLNSPLHF | TGTGCCAGCAGTTCCATCGGGGACCTTAATTCACCCCTCCACTTT
TRBJ1-5 | TRBV28 | TRBD1 | - | CASSLAGQGNQPQHF | TGTGCCAGCAGTTTGGCGGGACAGGGCAATCAGCCCCAGCATTTT
TRBJ1-2 | TRBV15 | TRBD1 | - | CATSRETGAYYGYTF | TGTGCCACCAGCAGAGAGACAGGGGCCTACTATGGCTACACCTTC
TRBJ1-1 | TRBV25-1 | - | - | CASSTSPNTEAFF | TGTGCCAGCAGTACCAGCCCGAACACTGAAGCTTTCTTT
TRBJ2-4 | TRBV27 | TRBD2 | - | CASSFSSGGRGIQYF | TGTGCCAGCAGTTTTTCCAGCGGGGGCCGAGGGATTCAGTACTTC
TRBJ2-7 | TRBV2 | - | - | CASRPTAGASYEQYF | TGTGCCAGCAGGCCAACGGCGGGGGCGAGCTACGAGCAGTACTTC
TRBJ2-7 | TRBV4-2 | - | - | CASSQGPLVYEQYF | TGTGCCAGCAGCCAAGGACCTTTAGTCTACGAGCAGTACTTC
TRBJ2-7 | TRBV13 | TRBD1 | - | CASSLTGGFYEQYF | TGTGCCAGCAGCTTGACAGGGGGCTTCTACGAGCAGTACTTC
TRBJ2-6 | TRBV19 | TRBD1 | - | CASGKGTGGAGANVLTF | TGTGCCAGCGGAAAAGGGACAGGGGGCGCTGGGGCCAACGTCCTGACTTTC
TRBJ2-3 | TRBV6-1 | TRBD2 | - | CASSEYLAGLNLLSTDTQYF | TGTGCCAGCAGTGAATATCTAGCGGGATTAAACCTTCTCAGCACAGATACGCAGTATTTT
TRBJ2-7 | TRBV10-1 | - | - | CASSESLDYEQYF | TGCGCCAGCAGTGAGTCGCTCGATTACGAGCAGTACTTC
TRBJ1-5 | TRBV19 | - | - | CATLGGWDQPQHF | TGTGCCACCCTGGGCGGGTGGGATCAGCCCCAGCATTTT
TRBJ1-1 | TRBV7-9 | TRBD1 | - | CASSLGQGDSEAFF | TGTGCCAGCAGCTTAGGACAGGGGGATTCTGAAGCTTTCTTT
TRBJ2-7 | TRBV7-2 | - | once | CASSSLNSYEQYF | TGTGCCAGCAGCTCGTTGAACTCCTACGAGCAGTACTTC
TRBJ2-1 | TRBV9 | - | - | CASSVTSLAEQFF | TGTGCCAGCAGCGTAACTAGTCTTGCTGAGCAGTTCTTC